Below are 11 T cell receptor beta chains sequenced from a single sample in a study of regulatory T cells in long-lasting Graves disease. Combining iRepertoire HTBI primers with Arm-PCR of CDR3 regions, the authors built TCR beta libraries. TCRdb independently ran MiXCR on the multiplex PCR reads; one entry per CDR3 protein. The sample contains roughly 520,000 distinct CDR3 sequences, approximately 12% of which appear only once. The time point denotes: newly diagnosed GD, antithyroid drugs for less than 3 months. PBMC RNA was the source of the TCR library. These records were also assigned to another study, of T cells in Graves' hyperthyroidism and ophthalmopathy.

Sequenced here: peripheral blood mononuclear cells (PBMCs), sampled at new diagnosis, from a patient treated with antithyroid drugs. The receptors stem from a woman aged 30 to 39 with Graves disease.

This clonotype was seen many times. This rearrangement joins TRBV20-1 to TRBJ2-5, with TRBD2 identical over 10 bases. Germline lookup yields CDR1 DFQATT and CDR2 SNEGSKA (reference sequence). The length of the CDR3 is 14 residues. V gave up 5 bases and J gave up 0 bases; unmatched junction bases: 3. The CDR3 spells CSAYGLADQETQYF. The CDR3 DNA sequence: TGCAGTGCTTACGGACTAGCGGACCAAGAGACCCAGTACTTC.

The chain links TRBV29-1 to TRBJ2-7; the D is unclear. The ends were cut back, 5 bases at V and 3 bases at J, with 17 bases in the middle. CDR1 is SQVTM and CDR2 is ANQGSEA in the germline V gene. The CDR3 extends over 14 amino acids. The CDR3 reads CSVSYSLTVYEQYF. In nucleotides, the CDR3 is TGCAGCGTTTCTTACTCCCTGACCGTCTACGAGCAGTACTTC.

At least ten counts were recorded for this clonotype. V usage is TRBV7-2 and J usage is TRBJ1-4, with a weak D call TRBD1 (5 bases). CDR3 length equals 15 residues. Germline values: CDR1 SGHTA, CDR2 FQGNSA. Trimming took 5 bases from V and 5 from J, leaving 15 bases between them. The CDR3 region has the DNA TGTGCCAGCAGCACTTCCGGGACTCCGAATGAAAAACTGTTTTTT. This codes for CASSTSGTPNEKLFF.

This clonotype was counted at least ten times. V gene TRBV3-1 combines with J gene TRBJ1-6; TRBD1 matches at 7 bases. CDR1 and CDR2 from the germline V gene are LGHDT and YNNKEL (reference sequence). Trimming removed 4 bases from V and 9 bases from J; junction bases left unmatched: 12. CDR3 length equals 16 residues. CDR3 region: CASSLSRQGWFSPLHF. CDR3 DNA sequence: TGTGCCAGCAGCCTCTCACGACAGGGATGGTTTTCACCCCTCCACTTT.

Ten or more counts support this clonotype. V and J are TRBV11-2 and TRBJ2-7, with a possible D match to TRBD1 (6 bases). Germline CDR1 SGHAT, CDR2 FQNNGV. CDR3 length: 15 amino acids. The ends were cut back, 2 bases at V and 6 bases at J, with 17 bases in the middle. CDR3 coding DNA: TGTGCCAGCAGCTTATTTGGCCAGGGGCTCGGCGAGCAGTACTTC. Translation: CASSLFGQGLGEQYF.

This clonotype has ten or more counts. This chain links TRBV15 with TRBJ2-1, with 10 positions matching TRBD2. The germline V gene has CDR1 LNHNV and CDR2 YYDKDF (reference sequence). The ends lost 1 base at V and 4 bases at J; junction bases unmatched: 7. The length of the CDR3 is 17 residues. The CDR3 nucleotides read TGTGCCACCAGCAGAGTTCCGACTAGCGGGTCGTACAATGAGCAGTTCTTC. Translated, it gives CATSRVPTSGSYNEQFF.

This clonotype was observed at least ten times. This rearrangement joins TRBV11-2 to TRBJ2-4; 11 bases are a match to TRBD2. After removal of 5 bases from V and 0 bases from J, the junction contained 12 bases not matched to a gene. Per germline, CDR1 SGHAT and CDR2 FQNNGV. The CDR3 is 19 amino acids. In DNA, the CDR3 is TGTGCCAGCAGCCCCACTAGCGGGAGACTCTCATTAGCCAAAAACATTCAGTACTTC. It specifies CASSPTSGRLSLAKNIQYF.

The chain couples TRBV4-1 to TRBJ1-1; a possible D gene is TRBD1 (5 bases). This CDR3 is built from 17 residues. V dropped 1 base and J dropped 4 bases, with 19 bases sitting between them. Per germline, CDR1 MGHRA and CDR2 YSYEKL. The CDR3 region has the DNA TGCGCCAGCAGCCAAGGGGGCGCTAGGGGTTTGGGCACTGAAGCTTTCTTT. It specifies CASSQGGARGLGTEAFF.

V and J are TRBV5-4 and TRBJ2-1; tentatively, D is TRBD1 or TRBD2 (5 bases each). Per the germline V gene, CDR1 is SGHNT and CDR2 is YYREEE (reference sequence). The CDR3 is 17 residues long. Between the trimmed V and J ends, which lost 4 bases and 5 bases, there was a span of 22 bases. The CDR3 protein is CASSPHPLGAEDNEQFF. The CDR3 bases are TGTGCCAGCAGCCCGCACCCACTAGGGGCTGAGGACAATGAGCAGTTCTTC.

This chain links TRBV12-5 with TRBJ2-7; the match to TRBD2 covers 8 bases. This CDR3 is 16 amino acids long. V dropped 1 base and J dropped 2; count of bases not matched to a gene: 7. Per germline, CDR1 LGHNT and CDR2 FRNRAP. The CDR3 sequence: CASGLASIAGPYEQYF. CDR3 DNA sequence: TGTGCTAGTGGTTTGGCTTCAATAGCGGGACCCTACGAGCAGTACTTC.

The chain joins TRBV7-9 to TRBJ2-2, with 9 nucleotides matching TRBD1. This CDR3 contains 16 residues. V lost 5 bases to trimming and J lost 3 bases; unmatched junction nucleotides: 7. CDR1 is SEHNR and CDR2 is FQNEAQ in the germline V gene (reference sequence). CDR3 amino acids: CASSPGTGSDTGELFF. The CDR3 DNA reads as TGTGCCAGCAGCCCCGGGACAGGGAGCGACACCGGGGAGCTGTTTTTT.